Following are 4 T cell receptor beta chains from one sample sequenced in a study of Graves' ophthalmopathy and Graves' hyperthyroidism. Amplification targeted the TCR beta CDR3 regions, with RNA transcripts as the source material. The library came from an HTBI-primed first-round RT-PCR and a second-round multiplex PCR. TCRdb re-called the multiplex PCR reads with MiXCR, one entry per CDR3 protein. The sample consists of around 670,000 distinct CDR3 sequences, approximately 40% of them appearing once. Specimen: peripheral blood. The receptors stem from an adult man with Graves' ophthalmopathy.

This clonotype occurred many times. The chain employs TRBV7-9 and TRBJ2-5, with 7 bases lining up with TRBD1. The CDR3 totals 17 residues. V lost 5 bases to trimming and J lost 5 bases; unmatched junction nucleotides: 17. The V gene's germline CDR1 is SEHNR and CDR2 FQNEAQ (reference sequence). CDR3: CASSTSSGTQGEETQYF. CDR3 in DNA: TGTGCCAGCAGCACCTCATCCGGGACGCAGGGGGAGGAGACCCAGTACTTC.

This clonotype appeared many times. The genes are TRBV10-3 and TRBJ1-2, with 8 bases fitting TRBD1. Germline V gives CDR1 ENHRY, CDR2 SYGVKD. The V and J ends lost 8 bases and 7 bases, in that order; junction bases with no gene match: 6. The CDR3 has 12 residues. CDR3 region: CAIERQGFGYTF. As DNA, the CDR3 is TGTGCCATCGAGAGACAGGGGTTTGGCTACACCTTC.

This clonotype was observed many times. The V gene is TRBV7-9, the J gene TRBJ1-2; D remains ambiguous. V was pared by 0 bases and J by 1 base, with 9 bases between. This CDR3 region has 15 residues. Germline CDR1 is SEHNR and CDR2 is FQNEAQ (reference sequence). The CDR3 here is CASSLAGRVNYGYTF. The CDR3 bases are TGTGCCAGCAGCTTAGCTGGCAGAGTTAACTATGGCTACACCTTC.

This clonotype was counted at least ten times. One junction end disagrees with the germline gene, perhaps due to a read error. The DNA of the CDR3 is TGTGCTAGCAGCTTAGGGGACAGCCAAGAGACCCAGTACTTC. This sequence encodes CASSLGDSQETQYF. V is TRBV7-7 and J is TRBJ2-5; 7 nucleotides line up with TRBD1. CDR1 SSHAT and CDR2 FNYEAQ come from the germline V gene (reference sequence). CDR3 length: 14 residues.